The 8 T cell receptor beta chains given below trace back to one sample, sequenced in a study of breast tumors, draining lymph nodes, adjacent tissues. Samples came from axillary lymph nodes draining the breast cancer. TCRdb re-derived calls from the multiplex PCR reads in MiXCR, one entry per CDR3 protein. The sample lists approximately 280,000 distinct CDR3 sequences; over 25% were seen once. The sequenced material came from axillary lymph node tissue. These receptors all stem from a female donor with breast cancer. Some clones in this sample may be carry-over from other donors' samples.

This clonotype was seen a handful of times. V gene TRBV11-2 combines with J gene TRBJ2-1; 7 bases fit TRBD2. CDR3 length: 17 residues. Germline trimming cut 1 base from V and 5 bases from J; bases unmatched to any gene: 11. In germline, CDR1 is SGHAT, CDR2 FQNNGV. CDR3 sequence (DNA): TGTGCCAGCAGCTTAGTCTGGGGGGGGAGAAGCGACAATGAGCAGTTCTTC. It translates to CASSLVWGGRSDNEQFF.

On this clonotype itself: This could be a read error, since a much larger clone is one nucleotide away. This chain joins TRBV20-1 and TRBJ2-7; 9 bases map to TRBD1. Looked up from germline, CDR1 is DFQATT and CDR2 is SNEGSKA (reference sequence). The CDR3 loop spans 12 amino acids. CDR3 amino acids: CSARDRGYEPYF. In DNA, the CDR3 is TGCAGTGCTAGGGACAGGGGCTACGAGCCGTACTTC.

Many counts were recorded for this clonotype. V and J are TRBV20-1 and TRBJ1-5; a possible D gene is TRBD1 (5 bases). This CDR3 has 15 amino acids. The V gene lost 0 bases and the J gene lost 5 bases, with 14 bases spanning the gap. Germline lookup yields CDR1 DFQATT and CDR2 SNEGSKA (reference sequence). The CDR3 DNA reads TGCAGTGCTAGAGATGGGGCAGGGAATTATCAGCCCCAGCATTTT. It translates to CSARDGAGNYQPQHF.

The chain joins TRBV20-1 to TRBJ2-1, with TRBD2 identical over 8 bases. Germline-derived CDR1 and CDR2 are DFQATT and SNEGSKA (reference sequence). This CDR3 comprises 18 residues. In DNA, the CDR3 is TGCAGAGCAGAGTGGGGGACTAGGGTACCCGGATCCTACAATGAGCAGTTCTTC. It codes for CRAEWGTRVPGSYNEQFF.

This clonotype was recorded many times. This chain links TRBV24-1 with TRBJ1-5; 9 nucleotides align to TRBD1. CDR3 size: 16 residues. From germline, CDR1 is KGHDR and CDR2 SFDVKD. J lost 4 bases, V lost 4 bases, and 7 bases had no gene match. CDR3 sequence reads: CATSDTTGGGNQPQHF. CDR3 coding DNA: TGTGCCACCAGTGACACGACAGGGGGTGGTAATCAGCCCCAGCATTTT.

This clonotype has just one count. A much larger clone is a single base away; this may be a read error. The genes are TRBV11-2 and TRBJ2-5; D remains unclear. This CDR3 is 13 amino acids long. The germline gives CDR1 SGHAT, CDR2 FQNNGV. Trimming left V 7 bases short and J 1 base short, with 10 bases between. The CDR3 bases are TGTGCCAGCAACTTCAACCTCCAAGAGACCCAGTACTTC. Residues: CASNFNLQETQYF.

In this sample, this clonotype turned up many times. This chain connects TRBV25-1 to TRBJ2-7, with no clear D. CDR3 length: 14 amino acids. V was pared by 2 bases and J by 2 bases, with 10 bases between. Per germline, CDR1 MGHDK and CDR2 SYGVNS. The CDR3 DNA reads TGTGCCAGCAGTGAAAATCGAGCTCCCTACGAGCAGTACTTC. This gives the protein CASSENRAPYEQYF.

The sample holds many counts of this clonotype. This CDR3 reads CSARDWGGNPYEQYF. The CDR3 DNA reads as TGCAGTGCTAGAGATTGGGGGGGAAACCCCTACGAGCAGTACTTC. The gene calls are TRBV20-1 and TRBJ2-7; 7 bases align to TRBD2. The V segment lost 0 bases and the J segment 2 bases; nucleotides outside the gene matches: 7. CDR1 is DFQATT and CDR2 is SNEGSKA in the germline V gene (reference sequence). This CDR3 region has 15 residues.